These 30 T cell receptor beta chains were all obtained from the same sample, sequenced in a study of T cell repertoires in cytomegalovirus infection. TCRdb fed the reads into MiXCR, producing one record per CDR3 protein. This table holds under 300,000 distinct CDR3 sequences, around 20% found once. No antigen has been assigned to these receptors. The specimen comprised cultured PBMCs, sampled from culture after CMV antigen stimulation. The receptors shown here come from a human donor in good health (CMV status not recorded). Some clones in this sample may be carry-over from other donors' samples.

This clonotype was counted ten times or more. The rearrangement uses TRBV7-2 and TRBJ2-5, with TRBD2 matching 10 bases. Losses at the gene ends were 1 base for V and 5 bases for J; bases not matched to a gene: 10. The CDR3 spans 17 residues. The V gene's germline CDR1 is SGHTA and CDR2 FQGNSA. CDR3 DNA: TGTGCCAGCAGCTTAGGGACTAGCGGCGTCCTGGCGGAGACCCAGTACTTC. Its translation: CASSLGTSGVLAETQYF.

V gene TRBV30 combines with J gene TRBJ1-1, with D unclear. This CDR3 spans 14 amino acids. CDR1 is GTSNPN and CDR2 is SVGIG in the germline V gene (reference sequence). Trimming took off 3 bases at V and 1 base at J, with 12 bases between the two ends. CDR3 sequence (DNA): TGTGCCTGGAGCAGAACAGCCGGGAACACTGAAGCTTTCTTT. Translation: CAWSRTAGNTEAFF. Drawing the rest from reference TRBV30 and TRBJ1-1, the complete variable domain is SQTIHQWPATLVQPVGSPLSLECTVEGTSNPNLYWYRQAAGRGLQLLFYSVGIGQISSEVPQNLSASRPQDRQFILSSKKLLLSDSGFYLCAWSRTAGNTEAFFGQGTRLTVV.

Of note for this clonotype: One junction end disagrees with the germline gene, perhaps due to a read error. The V call is TRBV7-2, the J call TRBJ1-6; D unresolved. Germline CDR1 reads SGHTA; CDR2 reads FQGNSA. The CDR3 has 15 residues. The CDR3 region is CASSPLARKNSPHHF. The CDR3 coding sequence is TGTGCCAGCAGCCCCCTAGCACGGAAAAATTCACCCCACCACTTT.

This clonotype has just a few counts. The CDR3 is CASSFWGTDEQYV. CDR3 nucleotides: TGTGCCAGCAGCTTTTGGGGGACGGACGAGCAGTACGTC. The V and J genes are TRBV7-9 and TRBJ2-7; the D gene could be TRBD1 or TRBD2 (5 bases each). The CDR3 runs to 13 residues. V gave up 3 bases and J gave up 5 bases, with 11 bases separating them. Germline V gene lookup returns CDR1 SEHNR and CDR2 FQNEAQ (reference sequence).

This clonotype was seen more than once but under ten times. The CDR3 loop reads CASSDIPHAEAFF. The DNA for the CDR3 is TGTGCCAGCAGTGATATACCGCACGCTGAAGCTTTCTTT. The genes are TRBV2 and TRBJ1-1; no reliable D call. CDR1 and CDR2 from the germline V gene are SNHLY and FYNNEI. The CDR3 is made up of 13 amino acids. V shed 3 bases and J shed 6 bases, with 11 bases lying between them.

This clonotype has just a few counts. The rearrangement joins TRBV20-1 to TRBJ1-1; D remains ambiguous. CDR1 is DFQATT, CDR2 SNEGSKA, per germline (reference sequence). The CDR3 is made up of 11 amino acids. V was trimmed by 1 base and J by 7 bases, leaving 7 bases between them. In DNA, the CDR3 is TGCAGTGCTAGAGGACGGGATGAAGCTTTCTTT. As protein: CSARGRDEAFF.

The CDR3 loop reads CATSVSGRANTGELFF. CDR3 DNA: TGTGCCACCAGTGTAAGCGGGAGGGCCAACACCGGGGAGCTGTTTTTT. The J gene is TRBJ2-2, the V gene TRBV24-1; TRBD2 aligns across 10 bases. V was pared by 5 bases and J by 2 bases, with 4 bases of the junction left unmatched. In germline, CDR1 is KGHDR, CDR2 SFDVKD. This CDR3 region has 16 residues.

Many counts were recorded for this clonotype. The J gene is TRBJ2-7, the V gene TRBV7-2; 7 nucleotides match TRBD1. With V trimmed by 2 bases and J by 3 bases, 7 bases remained unmatched. The CDR3 spans 15 residues. Germline CDR1 reads SGHTA; CDR2 reads FQGNSA. CDR3 in amino acids: CASSLTWTGDYEQYF. The CDR3 nucleotides read TGTGCCAGCAGCTTAACTTGGACAGGTGACTACGAGCAGTACTTC.

The rearrangement links TRBV7-9 to TRBJ1-6; D is uncertain. Germline V lookup: CDR1 SEHNR, CDR2 FQNEAQ (reference sequence). Trimming took off 7 bases at V and 7 bases at J, with 14 bases between the two ends. CDR3 length equals 14 residues. The CDR3: CASTGRGGNSPLHF. The CDR3 coding sequence is TGTGCCAGCACCGGACGGGGAGGCAATTCACCCCTCCACTTT.

The rearrangement uses TRBV20-1 and TRBJ2-3; TRBD1 matches 8 bases. The germline V gene encodes CDR1 DFQATT and CDR2 SNEGSKA (reference sequence). This CDR3 has 15 residues. The V gene end was trimmed by 6 bases and the J gene end by 4 bases; junction bases not matched to a gene: 12. CDR3 DNA: TGCAGTGCCACGTTGAGGACAGGGAGTCCAGATACGCAGTATTTT. It codes for CSATLRTGSPDTQYF.

The chain employs TRBV11-3 and TRBJ2-3; 10 positions agree with TRBD2. The germline V gene has CDR1 SGHNT and CDR2 YENEEA. The junction had 7 bases not matched to a gene; V was cut back by 5 bases and J by 2 bases. This CDR3 spans 16 amino acids. The CDR3 spells CASSTGTSEYTDTQYF. CDR3 in DNA: TGTGCCAGCAGCACCGGGACTAGCGAATACACAGATACGCAGTATTTT.

This clonotype was seen many times. The chain links TRBV7-2 to TRBJ2-1; D could derive from TRBD1 or TRBD2 (5 bases each). Germline-derived CDR1 and CDR2 are SGHTA and FQGNSA. Trimming took 1 base from V and 7 from J, leaving 20 bases between them. The CDR3 length is 17 residues. For the CDR3, the DNA is TGTGCCAGCAGCTTAGGCCCTAGAGGGGAAGTGGGGAATGAGCAGTTCTTC. It codes for CASSLGPRGEVGNEQFF.

This clonotype came up a few times. V is TRBV6-6 and J is TRBJ1-1, with D perhaps TRBD1 (6 bases). The V gene's germline CDR1 is MNHNY and CDR2 SVGAGI (reference sequence). Trimming removed 5 bases from V and 6 bases from J, with 7 bases in between. This CDR3 is 11 amino acids long. CDR3 nucleotides: TGTGCCAGCAGTGGGGGGCCTGAAGCTTTCTTT. This codes for CASSGGPEAFF.

Ten or more counts support this clonotype. This rearrangement joins TRBV7-9 to TRBJ2-3; D is unclear. This CDR3 has 13 residues. From germline, CDR1 is SEHNR and CDR2 FQNEAQ (reference sequence). V lost 2 bases and J 3 bases, leaving 6 bases between the germline ends. Here the CDR3 DNA reads TGTGCCAGCAGCTTAATTGGGACAGATACGCAGTATTTT. Its protein is CASSLIGTDTQYF.

In its sample, this clonotype was seen many times. The rearrangement joins TRBV7-2 to TRBJ1-5; TRBD1 might be the D (6 bases). Germline lookup yields CDR1 SGHTA and CDR2 FQGNSA. The CDR3 sequence is 13 residues long. Trimming left V 5 bases short and J 6 bases short, with 11 bases between. CDR3 residues: CASSRTVGQPQHF. CDR3 bases: TGTGCCAGCAGCCGGACAGTGGGTCAGCCCCAGCATTTT.

The sample holds a few counts of this clonotype. The chain combines TRBV6-1 with TRBJ1-5; 8 nucleotides align to TRBD1. The V gene's germline CDR1 is MNHNS and CDR2 SASEGT. The junction had 10 bases not matched to a gene; V was cut back by 0 bases and J by 3 bases. There are 18 residues in the CDR3. The CDR3 region has the DNA TGTGCCAGCAGTGAAGCCACGGACAGGGACGGTTACAATCAGCCCCAGCATTTT. The encoded protein is CASSEATDRDGYNQPQHF.

The chain joins TRBV9 to TRBJ2-7, with TRBD1 matching 9 bases. Germline lookup yields CDR1 SGDLS and CDR2 YYNGEE. The CDR3 runs 15 residues. Trimming cost V 6 bases and J 3 bases; bases outside gene matches: 10. CDR3 in DNA: TGTGCCAGCAATTCGGGACAGGGTGGGATCTACGAGCAGTACTTC. Protein: CASNSGQGGIYEQYF.

J is TRBJ1-4 and V is TRBV5-1; 12 nucleotides line up with TRBD1. This CDR3 is 16 amino acids long. CDR1 and CDR2 (germline): SGHRS, YFSETQ. Trimming at V came to 3 bases and at J to 8 bases, leaving 8 bases not matched to a gene. The chain's CDR3 is CASSSGTGGALEKLFF. CDR3 nucleotides: TGCGCCAGCAGCTCCGGGACAGGGGGCGCTTTGGAAAAACTGTTTTTT.

This clonotype has at least ten counts. The genes are TRBV6-2 or TRBV6-3 and TRBJ2-1, with TRBD2 matching over 8 bases. The CDR3 is 16 amino acids. The V and J ends lost 3 bases and 5 bases, in that order; junction bases with no gene match: 9. CDR1 and CDR2 (germline): MNHEY, SVGEGT. The CDR3 region is CASSYLSGRTNNEQFF. The CDR3 nucleotides are TGTGCCAGCAGTTATCTGAGCGGGAGAACAAACAATGAGCAGTTCTTC.

This clonotype has a handful of counts. This chain uses TRBV28 with TRBJ2-5, with 9 bases matching TRBD2. The V segment lost 6 bases and the J segment 2 bases; nucleotides outside the gene matches: 10. The germline V gene encodes CDR1 MDHEN and CDR2 SYDVKM. This CDR3 has 16 amino acids. Here the CDR3 reads CASSSWAGGVQETQYF. The CDR3 DNA follows: TGTGCCAGCAGCTCCTGGGCGGGAGGGGTTCAAGAGACCCAGTACTTC.

There are a few counts of this clonotype. The J gene is TRBJ2-3, the V gene TRBV4-1, with D maybe TRBD2 (6 bases). The germline V gene encodes CDR1 MGHRA and CDR2 YSYEKL. V was clipped by 0 bases and J by 4 bases, with 8 bases between them. The CDR3 length is 14 residues. The chain's CDR3 is CASSQERLADTQYF. The CDR3 bases are TGCGCCAGCAGCCAAGAGAGACTAGCAGATACGCAGTATTTT.

This clonotype was seen more than once but under ten times. The chain is built from TRBV12-3 or TRBV12-4 and TRBJ2-3; D remains unclear. Trimming stripped 3 bases from V and 3 bases from J, with 7 bases between. This CDR3 spans 13 amino acids. The CDR3: CASSFAATDTQYF. For the CDR3, the DNA is TGTGCCAGCAGTTTTGCGGCTACAGATACGCAGTATTTT.

This clonotype was counted ten times or more. The chain couples TRBV7-2 to TRBJ2-3, with no clear D. The CDR3 has 14 amino acids. Trimming took 6 bases from V and 3 from J, leaving 13 bases between them. CDR1 and CDR2 (germline): SGHTA, FQGNSA. As DNA, the CDR3 is TGTGCCAGCAGTTCCCTGGGCCCTACAGATACGCAGTATTTT. Translating it yields CASSSLGPTDTQYF.

This clonotype has more than one count but fewer than ten. DNA of the CDR3: TGTGCCAGCAGCTCCCAGGACAGGGTCCTTGAAGCTTTCTTT. This sequence encodes CASSSQDRVLEAFF. The V call is TRBV7-6, the J call TRBJ1-1; 8 positions match TRBD1. From germline, CDR1 is SGHVS and CDR2 FNYEAQ. J lost 7 bases, V lost 4 bases, and 8 bases had no gene match. The CDR3 is 14 residues long. The full variable domain, rest sourced from reference TRBV7-6 and TRBJ1-1, is GAGVSQSPRYKVTKRGQDVALRCDPISGHVSLYWYRQALGQGPEFLTYFNYEAQQDKSGLPNDRFSAERPEGSISTLTIQRTEQRDSAMYRCASSSQDRVLEAFFGQGTRLTVV.

This clonotype was seen many times. This chain uses TRBV20-1 with TRBJ2-7, with TRBD2 matching 8 bases. V dropped 3 bases and J dropped 7; count of bases not matched to a gene: 5. Germline loops: CDR1 DFQATT, CDR2 SNEGSKA (reference sequence). CDR3 length: 12 amino acids. The DNA for the CDR3 is TGCAGTGCTAGGGTGGAGCGGGAGGAGCAGTACTTC. It is translated as CSARVEREEQYF.

This clonotype showed up just a few times. The chain has TRBV24-1 and TRBJ2-3; possibly TRBD1 for D (6 bases). Deletions cut 4 bases from V and 4 bases from J, with 14 bases between. CDR1 and CDR2 (germline): KGHDR, SFDVKD. There are 15 residues in the CDR3. The CDR3 bases are TGTGCCACCAGTGACCCAAACAGGGTTTCAGATACGCAGTATTTT. Translation: CATSDPNRVSDTQYF.

In this sample, this clonotype turned up a few times. The chain employs TRBV12-5 and TRBJ2-1; unclear D gene. This CDR3 region has 15 residues. Trimming removed 0 bases at V and 5 bases at J, with 11 bases between. Looked up from germline, CDR1 is LGHNT and CDR2 is FRNRAP. CDR3 in DNA: TGTGCTAGTGGTTTGGTACTTGGTCAGGACAATGAGCAGTTCTTC. Its translation is CASGLVLGQDNEQFF.

DNA for the CDR3: TGTGCCAGCAGCTTAGCAGGCCAGGACACTGAAGCTTTCTTT. Encoded protein: CASSLAGQDTEAFF. This chain connects TRBV7-2 to TRBJ1-1; no definite D call. Germline V gene data show CDR1 as SGHTA and CDR2 as FQGNSA. V lost 0 bases, J lost 3 bases, and 8 bases lay in between. The CDR3 spans 14 residues.

This chain connects TRBV4-1 to TRBJ2-4; D gene unclear. Germline V gene data show CDR1 as MGHRA and CDR2 as YSYEKL. With 3 bases removed from V and 0 bases from J, the gap between germline ends came to 12 bases. The CDR3 loop spans 16 amino acids. The CDR3 loop reads CASSHTIRIAKNIQYF. CDR3 nucleotide sequence: TGCGCCAGCAGCCACACGATCCGAATAGCCAAAAACATTCAGTACTTC.

The rearrangement links TRBV28 to TRBJ1-1; no definite D call. The CDR3 has 12 residues. Germline-derived CDR1 and CDR2 are MDHEN and SYDVKM. V lost 7 bases and J lost 4, with 10 bases in between. The CDR3 nucleotides are TGTGCCAGCAACTACGGATTCACTGAAGCTTTCTTT. The encoded protein is CASNYGFTEAFF.